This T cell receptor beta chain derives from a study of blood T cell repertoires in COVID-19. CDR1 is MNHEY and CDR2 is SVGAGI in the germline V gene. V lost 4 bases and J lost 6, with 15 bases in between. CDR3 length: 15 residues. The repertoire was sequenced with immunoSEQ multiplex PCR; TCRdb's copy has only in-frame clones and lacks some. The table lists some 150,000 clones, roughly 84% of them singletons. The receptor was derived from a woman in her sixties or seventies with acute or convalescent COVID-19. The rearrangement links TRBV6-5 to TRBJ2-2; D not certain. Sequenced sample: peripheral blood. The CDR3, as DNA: TGTGCCAGCAGTTCCGCCGCCCCCAGTCCCGGGGAGCTGTTTTTT. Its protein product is CASSSAAPSPGELFF.